This TCR beta chain emerged from a study of early stage breast cancer tumors. Notes on the study in general: Most shared enriched TCRB sequences were commonly generated ones. Bulk DNA sequencing of unsorted cells missed chain pairing and markers.

Regarding this clone: The antigen remains undetermined.

This table comes from immunoSEQ multiplex PCR, and its TCRdb copy is limited to in-frame clones, with some not included. The sample holds about 72,000 clones, 65% to 80% seen once. The CDR3 spans 14 residues. Germline V gives CDR1 SGHRS, CDR2 YFSETQ. V was clipped by 3 bases and J by 4 bases, with 10 bases between them. This receptor was obtained from a person in their sixties or seventies with breast cancer. Sequenced material: blood. The chain uses TRBV5-1 and TRBJ2-2, with D uncertain. CDR3 DNA: TGCGCCAGCAGCTCCTATATGGGCACCGGGGAGCTGTTTTTT. Protein product: CASSSYMGTGELFF.